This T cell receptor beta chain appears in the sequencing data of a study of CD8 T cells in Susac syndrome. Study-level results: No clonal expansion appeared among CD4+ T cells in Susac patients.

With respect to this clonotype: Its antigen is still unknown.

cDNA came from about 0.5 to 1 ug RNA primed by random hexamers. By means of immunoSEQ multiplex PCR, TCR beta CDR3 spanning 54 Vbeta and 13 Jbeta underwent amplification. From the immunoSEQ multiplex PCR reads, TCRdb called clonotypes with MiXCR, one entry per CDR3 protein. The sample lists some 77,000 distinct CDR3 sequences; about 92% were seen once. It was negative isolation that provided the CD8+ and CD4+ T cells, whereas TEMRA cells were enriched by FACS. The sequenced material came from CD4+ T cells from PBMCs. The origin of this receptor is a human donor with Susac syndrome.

The CDR3 reads CASSISLAGRTDTQYF. Written as DNA, the CDR3 is TGTGCCAGCAGCATATCCCTAGCGGGGCGGACAGATACGCAGTATTTT. V and J are TRBV7-2 and TRBJ2-3; 9 nucleotides align to TRBD2. The CDR3 contains 16 residues. The V gene end was trimmed by 5 bases and the J gene end by 3 bases; junction bases not matched to a gene: 9. Germline CDR1 is SGHTA and CDR2 is FQGNSA.